These 2 T cell receptor beta chains were sequenced from one sample in a study of Tregs in tolerant kidney transplant recipients. Clones were read by immunoSEQ multiplex PCR, and TCRdb kept only the in-frame ones, dropping some. This sample's table has roughly 48,000 clones. The sample consisted of CD4+ T cells from blood, taken before the transplant. The origin of the receptors is a human donor who received a combined kidney and bone marrow transplant.

Comments on this clone: The CDR3 extends 3 residues past the end of the read, so its final part is completed from the germline J gene. This rearrangement joins TRBV20-1 to TRBJ2-2; 10 nucleotides agree with TRBD2. Germline V lookup: CDR1 DFQATT, CDR2 SNEGSKA (reference sequence). J gave up 7 bases and V 3 bases, and 8 bases lay outside the gene matches. This CDR3 comprises 15 residues. Partial CDR3 DNA: TGCAGTGCTAGTGAGACTAGCGGGTTGGGCGGGGAG. Its translation is CSASETSGLGGE. The whole CDR3 region reads CSASETSGLGGELFF.

Remarks on this clone: The read comes to an end 3 residues before the CDR3 does, leaving the germline J gene to fill in the end. The V gene is TRBV6-2 or TRBV6-3, the J gene TRBJ2-1; 12 bases line up with TRBD2. The J segment lost 7 bases and the V segment lost 7 bases, leaving 11 bases of the junction unmatched. CDR1 and CDR2 from the germline V gene are MNHEY and SVGEGT. The CDR3 has 16 residues. The part of the CDR3 DNA that was read is TGTGCCAGCATCCAGACTAGCGGGAGTATATGGAATGAG. As protein: CASIQTSGSIWNE. The full CDR3 is CASIQTSGSIWNEQFF.